This is a list of T cell receptor beta chains from one sample in a study of blood T cell repertoires in COVID-19. Generated by immunoSEQ multiplex PCR, the TCRdb table keeps only in-frame clones and is missing some. The sample records about 260,000 clones, around 90% being singletons. The sequenced material came from peripheral blood. The receptors were gathered from a human donor in a cohort sampled during active COVID-19. Each CDR3 is given with its conserved first and last residue.

V	J	CDR3
TRBV9	TRBJ2-4	CASSPVGGTLNIQYF
TRBV28	TRBJ2-7	CASSSPGRGREQYF
TRBV6-2/TRBV6-3	TRBJ2-5	CASSPPKTSGRETQYF
TRBV7-2	TRBJ1-1	CASSFHAGNTEAFF
TRBV11-2	TRBJ1-1	CASSLPLSNTEAFF
TRBV3-1/TRBV3-2	TRBJ2-7	CASSQGDFSYEQYF
TRBV5-6	TRBJ2-7	CASSLGWGDDGRYGEQYF
TRBV18	TRBJ2-7	CASSPGGFAYEQYF
TRBV6-5	TRBJ1-2	CASTEGTGRGYTF
TRBV5-1	TRBJ2-7	CASSRTPGHGTYEQYF
TRBV7-2	TRBJ2-7	CASSLTSGSSSEQYF
TRBV28	TRBJ1-2	CASSLEEATYGYTF
TRBV27	TRBJ2-3	CASRTGADTQYF
TRBV6-5	TRBJ2-7	CASNPTGTAYEQYF
TRBV29-1	TRBJ1-1	CSVYGAGAAEAFF
TRBV9	TRBJ2-7	CASSVTSASYEQYF
TRBV7-2	TRBJ2-7	CASSLRGDLDEQYF
TRBV18	TRBJ2-3	CASSPLAGGGDTQYF
TRBV28	TRBJ1-5	CASSLQGLQPQHF
TRBV19	TRBJ1-6	CASSLLRDRGDSPLHF
TRBV5-6	TRBJ2-1	CASSQGLASYNEQFF
TRBV6-5	TRBJ2-3	CASSRTSTDTQYF
TRBV30	TRBJ1-1	CAWSVRLDTEAFF
TRBV10-3	TRBJ2-7	CAISESLANYEQYF
TRBV20-1	TRBJ1-1	CSASQATEAFF
TRBV25-1	TRBJ2-7	CASSNRLAGDEQYF
TRBV7-2	TRBJ2-7	CASSWGDRVYEQYF
TRBV29-1	TRBJ1-1	CSVDAGTATEAFF
TRBV7-8	TRBJ1-5	CASSPGRDSNQPQHF
TRBV25-1	TRBJ1-1	CASSGEQGMNTEAFF
TRBV4-2	TRBJ2-7	CASSPRAVGGGGSYEQYF
TRBV7-2	TRBJ2-7	CASSLVLAGAPYEQYF
TRBV11-1	TRBJ1-4	CASSLLQGEKLFF
TRBV5-1	TRBJ2-2	CASSPGAFFTGELFF
TRBV7-9	TRBJ1-1	CASSLAQGLNTEAFF
TRBV6-2/TRBV6-3	TRBJ2-2	CASSPGTGGTGELFF
TRBV11-3	TRBJ2-7	CASSSSRGNEQYF
TRBV15	TRBJ2-6	CATSRVRGLGGANVLTF
TRBV4-3	TRBJ1-1	CASSQSGGTEAFF
TRBV5-4	TRBJ2-1	CASSLDRSSYNEQFF
TRBV7-9	TRBJ2-3	CASSPKSGGNLDTQYF
TRBV29-1	TRBJ1-5	CSVEGANQPQHF
TRBV6-5	TRBJ2-7	CASSYAQAGHEQYF
TRBV29-1	TRBJ2-7	CSAEIAQRFSYEQYF
TRBV7-2	TRBJ2-3	CASSLRLRGGADTQYF
TRBV20-1	TRBJ1-5	CSASQVGPQHF
TRBV29-1	TRBJ1-1	CSASGGDLEAFF